The next 17 T cell receptor beta chains were all read from a single sample in a study of long-term antiretroviral therapy in people with HIV. The immunoSEQ assay was v3.0, run at survey level. Clones were sequenced by immunoSEQ multiplex PCR, and TCRdb holds only the in-frame ones, with some missing. The sample yields approximately 24,000 clones, roughly 87% seen once. The specimen comprised unsorted PBMCs, sampled 1.1 years before starting antiretroviral therapy. The receptors were gathered from a woman in her 30s with HIV.

The chain recombines TRBV30 with TRBJ2-7, with D tentatively TRBD1 (5 bases). CDR1 GTSNPN and CDR2 SVGIG come from the germline V gene (reference sequence). Trimming stripped 1 base from V and 0 bases from J, with 13 bases between. This CDR3 is built from 15 residues. In nucleotides, the CDR3 is TGTGCCTGGAGTGACAAGCATGGACACTCCTACGAGCAGTACGTC. The encoded protein is CAWSDKHGHSYEQYV.

This clone appeared once. The genes are TRBV6-1 and TRBJ2-2; no reliable D call. The CDR3 sequence is 17 residues long. V lost 0 bases and J lost 1, with 12 bases in between. Germline V gives CDR1 MNHNS, CDR2 SASEGT. The CDR3 protein is CASSEARRSKNTGELFF. The CDR3 DNA follows: TGTGCCAGCAGTGAAGCGCGTAGGAGCAAGAACACCGGGGAGCTGTTTTTT.

V is TRBV10-3 and J is TRBJ2-7; the D gene is possibly TRBD1 (5 bases). Germline CDR1 reads ENHRY; CDR2 reads SYGVKD. Trimming stripped 10 bases from V and 0 bases from J, with 22 bases between. CDR3 length equals 16 residues. The CDR3 sequence is CASQAEAGKSSYEQYV. CDR3 nucleotides: TGTGCCAGCCAGGCCGAGGCAGGGAAAAGCTCCTACGAGCAGTACGTC.

V is TRBV14 and J is TRBJ2-7; no definite D call. Trimming pared 3 bases from V and 1 base from J, leaving 7 bases between. Germline CDR1 is SGHDN and CDR2 is FVKESK. The length of the CDR3 is 13 residues. As DNA, the CDR3 is TGTGCCAGCAGCCACCGGGTTTCCTACGAGCAGTACTTC. It is translated as CASSHRVSYEQYF.

This chain uses TRBV6-5 with TRBJ2-1, with no clear D. Germline CDR1 and CDR2: MNHEY and SVGAGI. V dropped 0 bases and J dropped 8 bases, with 11 bases sitting between them. The CDR3 is 14 amino acids. The CDR3 is CASSYSRGTDEQFF. The DNA of the CDR3 is TGTGCCAGCAGTTACTCGAGAGGTACCGATGAGCAGTTCTTC.

V and J are TRBV5-1 and TRBJ1-4; the match to TRBD1 covers 8 bases. Germline V gives CDR1 SGHRS, CDR2 YFSETQ. The V segment lost 4 bases and the J segment 7 bases; nucleotides outside the gene matches: 12. This CDR3 comprises 16 residues. In DNA form, the CDR3 reads TGCGCCAGCAGCACCGACGGACAGGGTGTCGGTGAAAAACTGTTTTTT. Translating gives CASSTDGQGVGEKLFF. Combining the CDR3 with reference TRBV5-1 and TRBJ1-4 gives the whole variable domain KAGVTQTPRYLIKTRGQQVTLSCSPISGHRSVSWYQQTPGQGLQFLFEYFSETQRNKGNFPGRFSGRQFSNSRSEMNVSTLELGDSALYLCASSTDGQGVGEKLFFGSGTQLSVL.

The V gene is TRBV5-1, the J gene TRBJ1-1, with D unresolved. Trimming pared 3 bases from V and 0 bases from J, leaving 12 bases between. The CDR3 has 15 amino acids. Per germline, CDR1 SGHRS and CDR2 YFSETQ. The CDR3 spells CASSSVSNVNTEAFF. The DNA of the CDR3 is TGCGCCAGCAGCTCCGTCTCGAATGTGAACACTGAAGCTTTCTTT. The entire variable domain, with the rest obtained from reference TRBV5-1 and TRBJ1-1, is as follows: KAGVTQTPRYLIKTRGQQVTLSCSPISGHRSVSWYQQTPGQGLQFLFEYFSETQRNKGNFPGRFSGRQFSNSRSEMNVSTLELGDSALYLCASSSVSNVNTEAFFGQGTRLTVV.

This chain links TRBV5-1 with TRBJ2-4; TRBD2 aligns across 7 bases. The germline gives CDR1 SGHRS, CDR2 YFSETQ. After removal of 5 bases from V and 7 bases from J, the junction contained 9 bases not matched to a gene. This CDR3 comprises 14 residues. As DNA, the CDR3 is TGCGCCAGCAGTTCGGGGGGTGATCCTAACATTCAGTACTTC. Translation: CASSSGGDPNIQYF.

This clone occurred once. The chain employs TRBV5-4 and TRBJ1-2; no reliable D call. The CDR3 length is 14 residues. Germline loops: CDR1 SGHNT, CDR2 YYREEE (reference sequence). With 0 bases removed from V and 5 bases from J, the gap between germline ends came to 11 bases. CDR3 residues: CASSLALASYGYTF. CDR3 bases: TGTGCCAGCAGCTTGGCTCTAGCCTCTTATGGCTACACCTTC.

J is TRBJ2-6 and V is TRBV6-5; possible D gene TRBD1, 6 bases. CDR1 is MNHEY and CDR2 is SVGAGI in the germline V gene. V was clipped by 5 bases and J by 0 bases, with 8 bases between them. This CDR3 comprises 15 residues. CDR3 amino acids: CASSPQGSGANVLTF. The CDR3 DNA follows: TGTGCCAGCAGTCCACAGGGCTCTGGGGCCAACGTCCTGACTTTC.

The rearrangement links TRBV11-2 to TRBJ2-5, with D perhaps TRBD1 (6 bases). The germline CDR1 and CDR2 sequences are SGHAT and FQNNGV. V lost 5 bases and J lost 5, with 21 bases in between. This CDR3 is 16 amino acids long. CDR3 protein: CASSLAGRGFGETQYF. The DNA of the CDR3 is TGTGCCAGCAGCCTTGCGGGTAGGGGGTTTGGTGAGACCCAGTACTTC. Variable domain in full (rest from reference TRBV11-2 and TRBJ2-5): EAGVAQSPRYKIIEKRQSVAFWCNPISGHATLYWYQQILGQGPKLLIQFQNNGVVDDSQLPKDRFSAERLKGVDSTLKIQPAKLEDSAVYLCASSLAGRGFGETQYFGPGTRLLVL.

This chain uses TRBV6-4 with TRBJ2-3; D is ambiguous. The germline V and J ends were trimmed by 3 bases and 0 bases, with 7 bases remaining between them. The CDR3 runs to 14 residues. In germline, CDR1 is MRHNA, CDR2 SNTAGT. In DNA form, the CDR3 reads TGTGCCAGCAGTGAAAGTCCTAGCACAGATACGCAGTATTTT. Its translation is CASSESPSTDTQYF.

The rearrangement links TRBV7-8 to TRBJ1-6, with D tentatively TRBD1 (6 bases). The ends were cut back, 5 bases at V and 4 bases at J, with 9 bases in the middle. This CDR3 has 14 residues. Germline V gene data show CDR1 as SGHVS and CDR2 as FQNEAQ. This chain's CDR3 is CASSVGQYNSPLHF. CDR3 DNA: TGTGCCAGCAGCGTCGGACAGTATAATTCACCCCTCCACTTT.

The chain joins TRBV6-5 to TRBJ1-2; 7 nucleotides align to TRBD1. V dropped 2 bases and J dropped 3; count of bases not matched to a gene: 3. Germline CDR1 MNHEY, CDR2 SVGAGI. The CDR3 is 14 amino acids. This CDR3 is CASSYDRDDYGYTF. The CDR3 bases are TGTGCCAGCAGTTACGACAGGGACGACTATGGCTACACCTTC.

In nucleotides, the CDR3 is TGTGCCAGCAGCTTGGCGGGACAGCCATACAATGAGCAGTTCTTC. Translated: CASSLAGQPYNEQFF. The chain employs TRBV5-6 and TRBJ2-1; 7 bases align to TRBD1. Per germline, CDR1 SGHDT and CDR2 YYEEEE. CDR3 length: 15 amino acids. J lost 4 bases, V lost 0 bases, and 4 bases had no gene match.

For the CDR3, the DNA is TGTGCCAGCAGCTTTTCCGATGGGGCCAATGAGCAGTTCTTC. Protein: CASSFSDGANEQFF. The V and J genes are TRBV11-2 and TRBJ2-1; the D gene is possibly TRBD1 (5 bases). This CDR3 has 14 amino acids. V was pared by 3 bases and J by 6 bases, with 12 bases between. The germline V gene encodes CDR1 SGHAT and CDR2 FQNNGV.

This clone is large (0.1 to 1%) in the sample. The V gene is TRBV27, the J gene TRBJ2-2; no definite D call. The CDR3 length is 12 residues. Trimming took 5 bases from V and 3 from J, leaving 4 bases between them. From germline, CDR1 is MNHEY and CDR2 SMNVEV (reference sequence). The CDR3 loop reads CASSPYTGELFF. CDR3 nucleotide sequence: TGTGCCAGCAGTCCCTACACCGGGGAGCTGTTTTTT.